These T cell receptor beta chains were read from a single sample in a study of cytomegalovirus exposure and HLA in healthy donors. Measured with immunoSEQ multiplex PCR; TCRdb has only the in-frame clones, and not every one. The sample lists approximately 270,000 clones; 90% were seen once. Sequencing was performed on PBMCs. The receptor source for this set is a young woman in good health and CMV-seronegative. CDR3s include the opening cysteine and the closing phenylalanine or tryptophan. The D gene is left open where the match is weak. The size entry is marked missing in some rows and otherwise reads once, few, many or a size class.

J gene,clone size,V gene,D gene,CDR3 DNA,CDR3 protein
TRBJ1-2,few,TRBV2,TRBD1,TGTGCCAGCAGTGGTCGGTTTTCGGGACAGGACTATGGCTACACCTTC,CASSGRFSGQDYGYTF
TRBJ1-2,.,TRBV11-2,.,TGTGCCAGCAGCTTCATTAGACAAGCTCCCACGTTCGGCGACTATGGCTACACCTTC,CASSFIRQAPTFGDYGYTF
TRBJ1-4,.,TRBV14,.,TGTGCCAGCAGCCAGTACTTTTCAACTAATGAAAAACTGTTTTTT,CASSQYFSTNEKLFF
TRBJ1-2,.,TRBV4-1,.,TGCGCCAGCAGCCAAGCGGGGGTCGGTGGCTACACCTTC,CASSQAGVGGYTF
TRBJ1-2,.,TRBV7-8,TRBD1,TGTGCCAGCAGCTTACTCGGGACAGAAGTCTATGGCTACACCTTC,CASSLLGTEVYGYTF
TRBJ2-3,.,TRBV19,TRBD2,TGTGCCAGTAGTCAGCGACTAGCGGGGACAGATACGCAGTATTTT,CASSQRLAGTDTQYF
TRBJ2-7,.,TRBV4-1,.,TGCGCCAGCAGCCAAATCACCATTGGAGGCTACGAGCAGTACTTC,CASSQITIGGYEQYF
TRBJ1-5,.,TRBV27,.,TGTGCCAGCGCATTTGGGCAGGGGTTGAATCAGCCCCAGCATTTT,CASAFGQGLNQPQHF
TRBJ2-3,.,TRBV6-5,TRBD2,TGTGCCAGCAGTTACGGGGGTAGCGGGGGCACAGATACGCAGTATTTT,CASSYGGSGGTDTQYF
TRBJ2-3,.,TRBV5-1,.,TGCGCCAGCAGCTGGACTACACAATTCACAGATACGCAGTATTTT,CASSWTTQFTDTQYF
TRBJ2-5,.,TRBV5-1,.,TGCGCCAGCAGCTTGACAGATAGGCCAGAGACCCAGTACTTC,CASSLTDRPETQYF
TRBJ2-3,once,TRBV7-9,TRBD2,TGTGCCAGCAGCATGGGACTAGCGGGGGGTTACACAGATACGCAGTATTTT,CASSMGLAGGYTDTQYF
TRBJ1-1,.,TRBV28,TRBD1,TGTGCCAGCAGTCCCCACTCCGGACAGGGGGACACTGAAGCTTTCTTT,CASSPHSGQGDTEAFF
TRBJ2-2,few,TRBV7-3,.,TGTGCCAGCAGCCAATACACCGGGGAGCTGTTTTTT,CASSQYTGELFF
TRBJ1-1,.,TRBV11-2,.,TGTGCCAGCAGCTCCTGGACGGGAATCGACACTGAAGCTTTCTTT,CASSSWTGIDTEAFF
TRBJ1-2,.,TRBV4-2,.,TGTGCCAGCAGCCAAGATGGCAGGGACTATGGCTACACCTTC,CASSQDGRDYGYTF
TRBJ1-5,few,TRBV28,.,TGTGCCAGCACTCTAGGGGCCCATCAGCCCCAGCATTTT,CASTLGAHQPQHF
TRBJ1-2,.,TRBV11-2,TRBD1,TGTGCCAGCAGCCCGGGGACAGGGGGATTCTATGGCTACACCTTC,CASSPGTGGFYGYTF
TRBJ2-3,once,TRBV5-4,TRBD2,TGTGCCAGCAGCTTGCGGCTAGCGGGGGGGCGTACAGATACGCAGTATTTT,CASSLRLAGGRTDTQYF
TRBJ1-1,.,TRBV5-1,.,TGCGCCAGCAGCTTTGGGGACACGAACACTGAAGCTTTCTTT,CASSFGDTNTEAFF
TRBJ1-1,.,TRBV18,TRBD1,TGTGCCAGCTCACCAACGACAGGGGGCACTGAAGCTTTCTTT,CASSPTTGGTEAFF
TRBJ1-5,.,TRBV5-6,.,TGTGCCAGCAGCTTTGGAGAGGAAAGTCAGCCCCAGCATTTT,CASSFGEESQPQHF
TRBJ1-3,.,TRBV7-8,TRBD1,TGTGCCAGCAGCTTGGGACAGGGGACAAACACCATATATTTT,CASSLGQGTNTIYF
TRBJ1-5,.,TRBV9,.,TGTGCCAGCAGCTCCGCCCGCGGGGGCAATCAGCCCCAGCATTTT,CASSSARGGNQPQHF
TRBJ1-3,.,TRBV7-2,.,TGTGCCAGCATCCCCGAGGCGGGGGCTGGAAACACCATATATTTT,CASIPEAGAGNTIYF
TRBJ1-2,once,TRBV9,TRBD1,TGTGCCAGCAGCGTGGAGGTGGGACAGGGGGCACATATCAATGGCTACACCTTC,CASSVEVGQGAHINGYTF
TRBJ1-3,.,TRBV4-1,TRBD1,TGCGCCAGCAGCCTCCGGGACAGGGAGAACTCTGGAAACACCATATATTTT,CASSLRDRENSGNTIYF
TRBJ1-5,.,TRBV6-1,TRBD1,TGTGCCAGCAGTGCAGGGACAGCCGCTGCTGCGTCCCAGCATTTT,CASSAGTAAAASQHF
TRBJ2-3,.,TRBV4-1,TRBD1,TGCGCCAGCAGCCAAGATTTGGGGACAGAGATAATCGGCACAGATACGCAGTATTTT,CASSQDLGTEIIGTDTQYF
TRBJ2-2,.,TRBV11-2,.,TGTGCCAGCAGACTTCTCCACACCGGGGAGCTGTTTTTT,CASRLLHTGELFF
TRBJ1-6,.,TRBV10-3,TRBD1,TGTGCCATCAGTGATGTGACAGGGAGCAATTCACCCCTCCACTTT,CAISDVTGSNSPLHF
TRBJ2-2,.,TRBV11-2,.,TGTGCCAGCAGCTTAGAGCCGGTATACGGGGAGCTGTTTTTT,CASSLEPVYGELFF